This T cell receptor (beta chain) emerged from a study of cytotoxic CD8 clonotypes in ibrutinib-treated CLL. Study-wide results and caveats: Clonality was elevated at ibrutinib response and had returned toward baseline at progression.

Data came from immunoSEQ multiplex PCR; TCRdb stores just in-frame clones and leaves some out. The repertoire holds 150,000 or so clones, with approximately 80% as singletons. As regards this clone: Its target is unknown.

This clonotype originated in a human donor with chronic lymphocytic leukemia. This specimen was PBMCs, taken after 12 months of ibrutinib treatment.

The CDR3 here is CASSGGWREARETQYF. The CDR3 coding sequence is TGTGCCAGCTCTGGGGGTTGGCGGGAGGCCCGGGAGACCCAGTACTTC. The chain recombines TRBV28 with TRBJ2-5; 8 bases fit TRBD2. J lost 5 bases, V lost 8 bases, and 16 bases had no gene match. The CDR3 runs to 16 residues. Germline CDR1 MDHEN, CDR2 SYDVKM.